This T cell receptor (beta chain) was identified during a study of blood T cell repertoires in COVID-19. Overall study context: Specimens from acute and convalescent COVID-19 originated in the United States, Italy and Spain. PBMCs, B-cell-depleted T cells, or T cells were the source of the cDNA or gDNA that made up the material.

This CDR3 region has 18 residues. Germline assignment: CDR1 SGHVS and CDR2 FQNEAQ. V gave up 2 bases and J gave up 0 bases; unmatched junction bases: 11. Per the study methods: Estimates of nucleated cell counts were drawn from the amplification of reference gene primers. TCRdb's copy holds only in-frame clones and misses some; the assay was immunoSEQ multiplex PCR. V and J calls and clone size follow that table, whereas D and trimming were derived from the DNA. The repertoire has tens of thousands of clones, 91% of them found once; the top ten carry around 9%. The sample was peripheral blood. The source is a human donor in a cohort sampled during active COVID-19. The chain employs TRBV7-8 and TRBJ2-3; 7 nucleotides line up with TRBD2. The DNA for the CDR3 is TGTGCCAGCAGCTTAAGTAGGGCTAGCGGAGCTAGCACAGATACGCAGTATTTT. Amino acids: CASSLSRASGASTDTQYF.